Following are 16 T cell receptor beta chains from one sample sequenced in a study of blood T cell repertoires in COVID-19. TCRdb keeps only in-frame clones here, not all; method: immunoSEQ multiplex PCR. In the table there are over 200,000 clones, 60% to 75% of which are singletons. Sequenced input: peripheral blood. The receptors come from a woman of 80 years or more with acute or convalescent COVID-19.

The gene calls are TRBV5-1 and TRBJ2-7; TRBD2 matches at 16 bases. CDR1 and CDR2 (germline): SGHRS, YFSETQ. The CDR3 is 20 amino acids. Trimming cost V 0 bases and J 2 bases; bases outside gene matches: 11. CDR3 sequence: CASSLVWGTGTSGRAYEQYF. DNA of the CDR3: TGCGCCAGCAGCTTGGTTTGGGGAACCGGGACTAGCGGGAGGGCCTACGAGCAGTACTTC.

This clone was observed a single time. The chain is built from TRBV5-1 and TRBJ1-1, with a possible D match to TRBD1 (5 bases). The CDR3 totals 14 residues. CDR1 and CDR2 from the germline V gene are SGHRS and YFSETQ. Between the trimmed V and J ends, which lost 0 bases and 3 bases, there was a span of 9 bases. The DNA for the CDR3 is TGCGCCAGCAGCTTGGAGGGGTCCGACACTGAAGCTTTCTTT. It yields the protein CASSLEGSDTEAFF. Full variable domain (outside the CDR3, taken from reference TRBV5-1 and TRBJ1-1): KAGVTQTPRYLIKTRGQQVTLSCSPISGHRSVSWYQQTPGQGLQFLFEYFSETQRNKGNFPGRFSGRQFSNSRSEMNVSTLELGDSALYLCASSLEGSDTEAFFGQGTRLTVV.

This clone was found once. The gene calls are TRBV5-1 and TRBJ1-2; D possibly corresponds to TRBD1 (5 bases). CDR1 and CDR2 from the germline V gene are SGHRS and YFSETQ. V dropped 0 bases and J dropped 2 bases, with 11 bases sitting between them. The CDR3 has 15 amino acids. The CDR3 here is CASSLESAGNYGYTF. The CDR3 DNA reads TGCGCCAGCAGCTTGGAATCGGCAGGGAACTATGGCTACACCTTC.

V is TRBV30 and J is TRBJ2-7; D call uncertain. In germline, CDR1 is GTSNPN, CDR2 SVGIG (reference sequence). The CDR3 is made up of 12 amino acids. V lost 2 bases and J lost 0, with 5 bases in between. CDR3 bases: TGTGCCTGGAGTTGGGCCTCCTACGAGCAGTACTTC. This encodes CAWSWASYEQYF.

In its sample, this clone was seen a few times. This chain links TRBV7-9 with TRBJ1-4, with a possible D match to TRBD1 (5 bases). The CDR3 covers 11 residues. The germline V gene encodes CDR1 SEHNR and CDR2 FQNEAQ (reference sequence). V lost 6 bases and J 8 bases, leaving 7 bases between the germline ends. The CDR3 region is CASRQGEKLFF. CDR3 sequence (DNA): TGTGCCAGCAGGCAGGGAGAAAAACTGTTTTTT.

V and J are TRBV5-1 and TRBJ2-2, with TRBD1 as a possible D gene (5 bases). The CDR3 extends over 15 amino acids. V lost 0 bases to trimming and J lost 3 bases, with 9 bases between them. In germline, CDR1 is SGHRS, CDR2 YFSETQ. The CDR3: CASSLAQGDTGELFF. The DNA for the CDR3 is TGCGCCAGCAGCTTGGCGCAGGGCGACACCGGGGAGCTGTTTTTT.

The rearrangement links TRBV19 to TRBJ1-5; D is undetermined. The CDR3 totals 16 residues. CDR1 and CDR2 from the germline V gene are LNHDA and SQIVND (reference sequence). V lost 7 bases and J lost 6, with 22 bases in between. Here the CDR3 DNA reads TGTGCCAGTAAAGGGCTGGAGGGAGGGAGCGCTCAGCCCCAGCATTTT. It yields the protein CASKGLEGGSAQPQHF. Complete variable domain (other parts from reference TRBV19 and TRBJ1-5): DGGITQSPKYLFRKEGQNVTLSCEQNLNHDAMYWYRQDPGQGLRLIYYSQIVNDFQKGDIAEGYSVSREKKESFPLTVTSAQKNPTAFYLCASKGLEGGSAQPQHFGDGTRLSIL.

This clone was counted a single time. The chain recombines TRBV19 with TRBJ1-2; D unclear. Looked up from germline, CDR1 is LNHDA and CDR2 is SQIVND (reference sequence). Trimming took 1 base from V and 8 from J, leaving 11 bases between them. The CDR3 spans 13 residues. The CDR3 DNA reads as TGTGCCAGTAGTATAGGGAAAAGAGGCGGCTACACCTTC. Protein product: CASSIGKRGGYTF.

The chain is built from TRBV19 and TRBJ2-7, with D hard to call. Germline CDR1 reads LNHDA; CDR2 reads SQIVND (reference sequence). V was cut by 3 bases and J by 7 bases, with 16 bases left in between. The CDR3 is 14 residues long. The DNA of the CDR3 is TGTGCCAGTAGTATCCGACATTTATCAGAAGAGCAGTACTTC. It translates to CASSIRHLSEEQYF.

The chain joins TRBV15 to TRBJ1-1, with D unclear. The CDR3 covers 13 residues. V was clipped by 0 bases and J by 5 bases, with 7 bases between them. Looked up from germline, CDR1 is LNHNV and CDR2 is YYDKDF (reference sequence). CDR3 loop: CATSRDRMTEAFF. DNA of the CDR3: TGTGCCACCAGCAGAGATCGTATGACTGAAGCTTTCTTT.

This chain uses TRBV5-6 with TRBJ2-1, with D possibly matching TRBD2 (5 bases). Germline V gene data show CDR1 as SGHDT and CDR2 as YYEEEE. CDR3 length: 16 amino acids. V was cut by 4 bases and J by 4 bases, with 18 bases left in between. The CDR3 loop is CASSPRGRGSYNEQFF. The DNA for the CDR3 is TGTGCCAGCAGCCCCCGAGGCCGGGGATCGTACAATGAGCAGTTCTTC.

There are a few counts of this clone. The chain recombines TRBV3-1 (or the pseudogene TRBV3-2) with TRBJ2-1; a possible D gene is TRBD2 (6 bases). Germline loops: CDR1 LGHDT, CDR2 YNNKEL (reference sequence). With 4 bases removed from V and 15 bases from J, the gap between germline ends came to 13 bases. The CDR3 contains 11 residues. CDR3 protein: CASSLRERRFF. CDR3 sequence (DNA): TGTGCCAGCAGCCTCCGGGAGAGGAGGTTCTTC.

This chain connects TRBV11-2 to TRBJ1-3; TRBD1 is a possible D gene (5 bases). CDR1 and CDR2 (germline): SGHAT, FQNNGV. Trimming removed 3 bases at V and 0 bases at J, with 9 bases between. The CDR3 has 15 residues. The CDR3: CASSFRQYSGNTIYF. In DNA form, the CDR3 reads TGTGCCAGCAGCTTCCGACAGTACTCTGGAAACACCATATATTTT.

The chain joins TRBV11-3 to TRBJ2-1; TRBD2 aligns across 8 bases. The V gene's germline CDR1 is SGHNT and CDR2 YENEEA. V trimming: 0 bases; J trimming: 10 bases; junction bases outside the gene matches: 17. The CDR3 length is 18 residues. CDR3 DNA: TGTGCCAGCAGCTTAGATAACAGGCGGCTAGCGGGTACCCAAGAGCAGTTCTTC. Its translation: CASSLDNRRLAGTQEQFF. Drawing the rest from reference TRBV11-3 and TRBJ2-1, the complete variable domain is EAGVVQSPRYKIIEKKQPVAFWCNPISGHNTLYWYLQNLGQGPELLIRYENEEAVDDSQLPKDRFSAERLKGVDSTLKIQPAELGDSAVYLCASSLDNRRLAGTQEQFFGPGTRLTVL.

This clone came up a few times. Other nucleotide sequences from this sample produce the same CDR3. The chain joins TRBV5-1 to TRBJ2-7, with TRBD1 identical over 9 bases. Trimming took 0 bases from V and 3 from J; bases not matched to a gene: 4. The CDR3 is 15 residues long. Germline V gene lookup returns CDR1 SGHRS and CDR2 YFSETQ. CDR3: CASSLGDREGYEQYF. CDR3 DNA: TGCGCCAGCAGCTTGGGGGACAGGGAGGGCTACGAGCAGTACTTC.

Concerning this clone: The sample has other DNA sequences that encode this CDR3 too. J is TRBJ1-5 and V is TRBV12-3 or TRBV12-4; D gene uncertain. This CDR3 comprises 13 residues. The germline V and J ends were trimmed by 5 bases and 1 base, with 6 bases remaining between them. CDR3 bases: TGTGCCAGCAGTCGTCAGAGCAATCAGCCCCAGCATTTT. Amino acid sequence: CASSRQSNQPQHF.